This T cell receptor (beta chain) originates from a study of monozygotic twins with inflammatory bowel disease. TCRdb re-called the 5' RACE reads and catalogs CDR3 proteins one per entry, DNA excluded. Seen in this sample are about 140,000 distinct CDR3 sequences; the ten most common clones hold roughly 2.5%. CDR1 is MDHEN, CDR2 SYDVKM, per germline. The CDR3 runs to 13 residues. J is TRBJ2-7 and V is TRBV28; TCRdb's D gene call, TRBD1, goes unchecked for lack of DNA. The material sequenced was blood. This TCR came from a human donor with ulcerative colitis or Crohn's disease, or a healthy co-twin of an affected twin (not recorded which). CDR3 sequence reads: CASSPPPTQEQYF. The entire variable domain, with the rest obtained from reference TRBV28 and TRBJ2-7, is as follows: DVKVTQSSRYLVKRTGEKVFLECVQDMDHENMFWYRQDPGLGLRLIYFSYDVKMKEKGDIPEGYSVSREKKERFSLILESASTNQTSMYLCASSPPPTQEQYFGPGTRLTVT.